These 11 T cell receptor beta chains were sequenced from one sample in a study of early T cells in non-severe SARS-CoV-2 infection. Using its own MiXCR run on the 5' RACE reads, TCRdb lists one record per CDR3 protein. This repertoire shows 87,000 or so distinct CDR3 sequences, 14% found once; its top ten account for 5% to 7%. Input material: whole blood. These receptors were collected from an adult who was a healthcare worker with PCR-confirmed SARS-CoV-2 infection or an uninfected control (not recorded which).

This clonotype has ten or more counts. The rearrangement uses TRBV18 and TRBJ2-7; TRBD1 is a possible D gene (5 bases). The CDR3 consists of 14 residues. Looked up from germline, CDR1 is KGHSH and CDR2 is LQKENI. The ends were cut back, 2 bases at V and 3 bases at J, with 11 bases in the middle. The DNA of the CDR3 is TGTGCCAGCTCACCAGCAGGGATGATCTACGAGCAGTACTTC. The encoded protein is CASSPAGMIYEQYF.

This clonotype was counted only a few times. The chain uses TRBV20-1 and TRBJ2-3; no reliable D call. V lost 3 bases and J 3 bases, leaving 19 bases between the germline ends. The CDR3 consists of 16 residues. From germline, CDR1 is DFQATT and CDR2 SNEGSKA (reference sequence). The CDR3 bases are TGCAGTGCTAGGCCCTCGGGCAGGATCTGGACAGATACGCAGTATTTT. Protein: CSARPSGRIWTDTQYF.

In its sample, this clonotype was seen a few times. V usage is TRBV20-1 and J usage is TRBJ2-3, with a tentative D call TRBD2 (5 bases). Germline V gives CDR1 DFQATT, CDR2 SNEGSKA (reference sequence). The CDR3 is made up of 16 amino acids. V lost 0 bases and J lost 2, with 15 bases in between. CDR3 nucleotides: TGCAGTGCTAGAGATCTTTTAGGAGGATACACAGATACGCAGTATTTT. This gives the protein CSARDLLGGYTDTQYF.

This clonotype was detected ten times or more. The chain carries TRBV7-2 and TRBJ1-1, with D unclear. The V end was cut by 1 base, the J end by 8 bases, with 11 bases between. Germline V CDR1 and CDR2: SGHTA, FQGNSA. The CDR3 has 13 residues. The CDR3 sequence: CASSLGLALEAFF. The CDR3 coding sequence is TGTGCCAGCAGCTTAGGTCTAGCTCTCGAAGCTTTCTTT.

This clonotype turned up a few times. The chain combines TRBV5-1 with TRBJ1-2; weak D call: TRBD1 (5 bases). Germline V CDR1 and CDR2: SGHRS, YFSETQ. Trimming shortened V by 6 bases and J by 2 bases, and 14 bases separated the two germline ends. This CDR3 is built from 14 residues. The CDR3 bases are TGCGCCAGCAAGTGGGACGGACAAAACTATGGCTACACCTTC. Amino acids: CASKWDGQNYGYTF.

Written as DNA, the CDR3 is TGTGCCAGCAGTGGAGGGGGTCGGATCACAGATACGCAGTATTTT. Translation: CASSGGGRITDTQYF. J is TRBJ2-3 and V is TRBV28; D is possibly TRBD1 or TRBD2 (6 bases each). This CDR3 has 15 residues. Germline CDR1 MDHEN, CDR2 SYDVKM. Trimming left V 5 bases short and J 2 bases short, with 14 bases between.

The rearrangement joins TRBV12-3 or TRBV12-4 to TRBJ2-2, with 9 bases lining up with TRBD1. V shed 10 bases, J shed 5 bases, and the junction held 14 bases outside the gene matches. This CDR3 has 16 residues. The CDR3 DNA reads TGTGCCACCACGTCCGGGACAGGGATTGGAACCGGGGAGCTGTTTTTT. It is translated as CATTSGTGIGTGELFF.

There are a few counts of this clonotype. This chain links TRBV7-2 with TRBJ2-7; no clear D gene. The germline gives CDR1 SGHTA, CDR2 FQGNSA. There are 13 residues in the CDR3. The V gene lost 5 bases and the J gene lost 4 bases, with 12 bases spanning the gap. The CDR3 DNA sequence: TGTGCCAGCAGCGGGCTGGACGGGTACGAGCAGTACTTC. Amino acids: CASSGLDGYEQYF.

V and J are TRBV29-1 and TRBJ1-2; D gene ambiguous. V was shortened by 3 bases and J by 4 bases, with 6 bases between the two germline ends. The CDR3 has 11 residues. Germline assignment: CDR1 SQVTM and CDR2 ANQGSEA. In nucleotides, the CDR3 is TGCAGCGTTGACCCAGGCTATGGCTACACCTTC. Translating gives CSVDPGYGYTF.

This clonotype appeared a few times. The chain recombines TRBV18 with TRBJ1-1; D ambiguous. Between the trimmed V and J ends, which lost 8 bases and 0 bases, there was a span of 10 bases. CDR1 KGHSH and CDR2 LQKENI come from the germline V gene. The length of the CDR3 is 13 residues. CDR3 region: CASRSGMNTEAFF. In DNA form, the CDR3 reads TGTGCCAGCCGCAGCGGCATGAACACTGAAGCTTTCTTT.

This clonotype showed up many times. The gene calls are TRBV2 and TRBJ2-7; 8 bases fit TRBD2. The trim removed 4 bases at V and 5 bases at J, leaving 4 bases unmatched. The CDR3 consists of 13 residues. Germline V gives CDR1 SNHLY, CDR2 FYNNEI. The CDR3 region is CASSGAGEHEQYF. CDR3 nucleotide sequence: TGTGCCAGCAGTGGAGCGGGGGAGCACGAGCAGTACTTC.